The clone carrying this TCR beta chain was observed once. Its antigen remains unidentified. The source of the sample is a study of Tregs in tolerant kidney transplant recipients. On the study more broadly: The nonmyeloablative bone marrow transplants came from related graft donors, with transient mixed chimerism. Study-level results: No direct test of biological reproducibility was done here. The small number of patients limits these findings pending further validation.

Unstimulated Tregs (CD4+CD25+CD127-) and CD4+CD25- non-Tregs were sorted from PBMCs. Profiled with immunoSEQ multiplex PCR; TCRdb holds only in-frame clones, not every one. The sample records 50,000 to 75,000 clones, 80% to 90% being singletons. Source: Tregs from blood, taken before the transplant. The receptor was derived from a human donor who received a combined kidney and bone marrow transplant.

The CDR3 nucleotides are TGTGCCAGCAGCCGGACCCACCCGGGAATGGGCGAGCAGTACTTC. Its protein product is CASSRTHPGMGEQYF. The rearrangement joins TRBV5-4 to TRBJ2-7; D may be TRBD2 (5 bases). This CDR3 is built from 15 residues. The germline CDR1 and CDR2 sequences are SGHNT and YYREEE (reference sequence). Deletions cut 4 bases from V and 6 bases from J, with 20 bases between. Combining the CDR3 with reference TRBV5-4 and TRBJ2-7 gives the whole variable domain ETGVTQSPTHLIKTRGQQVTLRCSSQSGHNTVSWYQQALGQGPQFIFQYYREEENGRGNFPPRFSGLQFPNYSSELNVNALELDDSALYLCASSRTHPGMGEQYFGPGTRLTVT.